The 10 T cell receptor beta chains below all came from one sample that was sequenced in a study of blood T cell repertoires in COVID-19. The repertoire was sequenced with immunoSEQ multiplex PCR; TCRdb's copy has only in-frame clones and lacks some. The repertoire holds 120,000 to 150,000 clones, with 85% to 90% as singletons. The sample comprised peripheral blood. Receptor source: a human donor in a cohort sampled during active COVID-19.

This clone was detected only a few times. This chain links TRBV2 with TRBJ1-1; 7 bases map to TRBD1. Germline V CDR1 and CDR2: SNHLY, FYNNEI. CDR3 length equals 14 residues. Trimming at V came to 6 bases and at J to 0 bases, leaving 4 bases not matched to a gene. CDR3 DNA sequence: TGTGCCAGCAGGGGACAGATGGTGAACACTGAAGCTTTCTTT. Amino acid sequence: CASRGQMVNTEAFF.

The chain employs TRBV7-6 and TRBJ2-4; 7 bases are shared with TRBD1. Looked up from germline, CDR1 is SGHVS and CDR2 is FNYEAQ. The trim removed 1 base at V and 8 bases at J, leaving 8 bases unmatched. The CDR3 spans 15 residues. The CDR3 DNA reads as TGTGCCAGCAGCTTAGAAGGGGGCGAATTTGACATTCAGTACTTC. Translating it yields CASSLEGGEFDIQYF.

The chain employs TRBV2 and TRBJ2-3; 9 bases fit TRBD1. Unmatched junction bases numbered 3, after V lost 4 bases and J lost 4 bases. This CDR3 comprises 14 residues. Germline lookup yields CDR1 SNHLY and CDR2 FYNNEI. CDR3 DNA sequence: TGTGCCAGCAGTGTGGACAGGGGTGCAGATACGCAGTATTTT. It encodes CASSVDRGADTQYF.

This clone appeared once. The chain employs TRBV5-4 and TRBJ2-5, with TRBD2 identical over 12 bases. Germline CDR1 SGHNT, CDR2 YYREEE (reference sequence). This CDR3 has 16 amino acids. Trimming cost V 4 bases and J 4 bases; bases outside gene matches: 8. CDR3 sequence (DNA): TGTGCCAGCAGCCCCCGACTAGCGGGGGAGGGAGAGACCCAGTACTTC. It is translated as CASSPRLAGEGETQYF.

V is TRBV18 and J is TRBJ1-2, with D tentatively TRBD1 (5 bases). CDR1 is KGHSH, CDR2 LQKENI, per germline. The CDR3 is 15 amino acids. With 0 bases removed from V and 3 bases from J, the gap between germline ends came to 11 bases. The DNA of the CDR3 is TGTGCCAGCTCACCACCGGGGAGGGGCCACTATGGCTACACCTTC. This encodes CASSPPGRGHYGYTF.

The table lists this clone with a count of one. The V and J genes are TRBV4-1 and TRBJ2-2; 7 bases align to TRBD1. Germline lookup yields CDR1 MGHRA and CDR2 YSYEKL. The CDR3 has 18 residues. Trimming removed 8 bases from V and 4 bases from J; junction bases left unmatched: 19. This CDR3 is CASSRRTNTDRVTGELFF. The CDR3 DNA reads TGCGCCAGCTCCCGACGAACTAATACCGACAGGGTCACCGGGGAGCTGTTTTTT.

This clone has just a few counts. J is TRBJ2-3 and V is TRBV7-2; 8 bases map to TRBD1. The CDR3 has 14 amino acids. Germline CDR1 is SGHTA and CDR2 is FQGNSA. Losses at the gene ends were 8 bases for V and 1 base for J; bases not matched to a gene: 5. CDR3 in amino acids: CASAEQGGTDTQYF. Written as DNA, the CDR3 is TGTGCCAGCGCGGAACAGGGGGGCACAGATACGCAGTATTTT. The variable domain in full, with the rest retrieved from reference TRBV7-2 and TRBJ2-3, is GAGVSQSPSNKVTEKGKDVELRCDPISGHTALYWYRQSLGQGLEFLIYFQGNSAPDKSGLPSDRFSAERTGGSVSTLTIQRTQQEDSAVYLCASAEQGGTDTQYFGPGTRLTVL.

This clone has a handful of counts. DNA for the CDR3: TGTGCCAGCCAAGAAACAGGGGCAGGCAATCAGCCCCAGCATTTT. It is translated as CASQETGAGNQPQHF. The chain recombines TRBV2 with TRBJ1-5; 7 positions match TRBD1. Germline V gene lookup returns CDR1 SNHLY and CDR2 FYNNEI. V shed 8 bases, J shed 2 bases, and the junction held 9 bases outside the gene matches. The CDR3 covers 15 residues.

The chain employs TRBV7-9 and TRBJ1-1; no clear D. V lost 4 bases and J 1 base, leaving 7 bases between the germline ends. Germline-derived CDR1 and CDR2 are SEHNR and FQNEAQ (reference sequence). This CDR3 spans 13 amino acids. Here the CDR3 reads CASSSLRNTEAFF. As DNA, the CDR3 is TGTGCCAGCAGCTCCCTGAGGAACACTGAAGCTTTCTTT.

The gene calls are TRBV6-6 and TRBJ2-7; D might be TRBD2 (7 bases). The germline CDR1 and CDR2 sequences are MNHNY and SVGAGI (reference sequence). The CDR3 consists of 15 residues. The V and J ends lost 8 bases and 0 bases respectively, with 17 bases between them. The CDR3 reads CASSAPAGASYEQYF. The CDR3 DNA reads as TGTGCCAGCTCCGCCCCTGCGGGGGCCTCCTACGAGCAGTACTTC.